Each of the 15 T cell receptor beta chains below was sequenced from the same sample in a study of T cell changes during pregnancy in multiple sclerosis (dated by TCRdb to the late 2010s). Library prep was done by the immunoSEQ multiplex PCR assay. Here the immuneACCESS table is served through TCRdb, limited to in-frame sequences with V and J called. Missing clones are a known gap in these copies; in checked studies unresolved V genes cover under half, and the rest lacks a known reason. The sample profile shows some 120,000 clones; about 90% of them were found once. The top ten hold 1.5% of the sample. The material sequenced was peripheral blood, taken in the third trimester of pregnancy. The receptors stem from a female donor with multiple sclerosis, enrolled in a pregnancy study.

The chain joins TRBV11-3 to TRBJ2-1; tentative D call: TRBD1 (6 bases). The V and J ends lost 5 bases and 4 bases respectively, with 9 bases between them. This CDR3 has 13 residues. The germline V gene has CDR1 SGHNT and CDR2 YENEEA. This CDR3 is CASSPDRYNEQFF. The CDR3 nucleotides are TGTGCCAGCAGCCCCGACAGGTACAATGAGCAGTTCTTC. Combining the CDR3 with reference TRBV11-3 and TRBJ2-1 gives the whole variable domain EAGVVQSPRYKIIEKKQPVAFWCNPISGHNTLYWYLQNLGQGPELLIRYENEEAVDDSQLPKDRFSAERLKGVDSTLKIQPAELGDSAVYLCASSPDRYNEQFFGPGTRLTVL.

J is TRBJ1-5 and V is TRBV28; 9 bases fit TRBD1. The V and J ends lost 5 bases and 5 bases, in that order; junction bases with no gene match: 7. CDR1 MDHEN and CDR2 SYDVKM come from the germline V gene. The CDR3 runs 15 residues. CDR3 coding DNA: TGTGCCAGCAGTGATACAGGGGGCGCATATCAGCCCCAGCATTTT. Translated, it gives CASSDTGGAYQPQHF.

The CDR3 nucleotides read TGTGCCAGCAGTTCGTACGGGGGGACAGCCAAAAACATTCAGTACTTC. Its protein is CASSSYGGTAKNIQYF. The chain combines TRBV6-6 with TRBJ2-4; 7 bases are shared with TRBD2. The CDR3 is 16 amino acids. The V gene's germline CDR1 is MNHNY and CDR2 SVGAGI (reference sequence). Losses at the gene ends were 4 bases for V and 0 bases for J; bases not matched to a gene: 6.

The chain recombines TRBV29-1 with TRBJ1-1; D might be TRBD1 (6 bases). The CDR3 extends over 15 amino acids. V shed 1 base and J shed 5 bases, with 17 bases lying between them. CDR1 and CDR2 from the germline V gene are SQVTM and ANQGSEA. CDR3 coding DNA: TGCAGCGTTGAAGGGAACGGCAGGGGTTATACTGAAGCTTTCTTT. Residues: CSVEGNGRGYTEAFF.

The CDR3 region is CASSLGPGSYEQYF. The DNA of the CDR3 is TGCGCCAGCAGCTTGGGGCCGGGATCCTACGAGCAGTACTTC. This chain joins TRBV5-1 and TRBJ2-7; D is perhaps TRBD2 (5 bases). CDR1 is SGHRS and CDR2 is YFSETQ in the germline V gene. The ends were cut back, 0 bases at V and 1 base at J, with 8 bases in the middle. This CDR3 has 14 amino acids.

The V and J genes are TRBV28 and TRBJ1-2; 7 nucleotides align to TRBD1. Looked up from germline, CDR1 is MDHEN and CDR2 is SYDVKM. The CDR3 runs to 17 residues. V lost 5 bases to trimming and J lost 4 bases; unmatched junction nucleotides: 16. CDR3 bases: TGTGCCAGCAGTCCCCTTTACGGGCAGGGGGAAGGCTATGGCTACACCTTC. Translation gives CASSPLYGQGEGYGYTF.

This clone was counted once. One end of the junction does not line up with germline, which may come from a read error. The chain combines TRBV27 with TRBJ1-1; 7 positions agree with TRBD1. This CDR3 is 15 amino acids long. Germline V gene sequence: CDR1 MNHEY, CDR2 SMNVEV (reference sequence). As DNA, the CDR3 is TGTGCCAGCAGTTCCCCCGGGACAGTGAAAACTGAAGCTTTCTTT. Translating it yields CASSSPGTVKTEAFF.

The chain uses TRBV2 and TRBJ1-5; 9 nucleotides line up with TRBD1. The length of the CDR3 is 16 residues. V shed 5 bases, J shed 0 bases, and the junction held 5 bases outside the gene matches. Germline CDR1 SNHLY, CDR2 FYNNEI. CDR3 in DNA: TGTGCCAGCAGTTACCGGGACAGGGTTAGCAATCAGCCCCAGCATTTT. Translation gives CASSYRDRVSNQPQHF.

This chain joins TRBV7-3 and TRBJ2-3; 12 bases map to TRBD1. There are 15 residues in the CDR3. The junction had 6 bases not matched to a gene; V was cut back by 5 bases and J by 6 bases. CDR1 is SGHTA, CDR2 FQGTGA, per germline. CDR3 in DNA: TGTGCCAGCAGCCCGCTGGGACAGGGGGCGGATACGCAGTATTTT. It translates to CASSPLGQGADTQYF.

The chain recombines TRBV7-3 with TRBJ2-1; 7 bases align to TRBD1. The CDR3 totals 13 residues. The germline V gene has CDR1 SGHTA and CDR2 FQGTGA. V shed 3 bases, J shed 5 bases, and the junction held 1 base outside the gene matches. The CDR3 region is CASSFDRDNEQFF. The CDR3 DNA follows: TGTGCCAGCAGCTTTGACAGGGACAATGAGCAGTTCTTC.

V is TRBV6-1 and J is TRBJ1-2; D remains ambiguous. CDR3 length equals 15 residues. Trimming removed 0 bases at V and 6 bases at J, with 14 bases between. Per the germline V gene, CDR1 is MNHNS and CDR2 is SASEGT. This CDR3 is CASSEALNSLDGYTF. CDR3 coding DNA: TGTGCCAGCAGTGAAGCGCTCAATTCCTTAGATGGCTACACCTTC.

The chain couples TRBV11-2 to TRBJ2-1, with TRBD1 matching over 7 bases. The germline V gene has CDR1 SGHAT and CDR2 FQNNGV. CDR3 length equals 17 residues. V gave up 1 base and J gave up 5 bases; unmatched junction bases: 11. The chain's CDR3 is CASSLVKDRVAHNEQFF. CDR3 nucleotide sequence: TGTGCCAGCAGCTTAGTCAAAGACAGGGTGGCTCACAATGAGCAGTTCTTC.

The chain is built from TRBV7-2 and TRBJ2-3; a weak D match, TRBD2 (7 bases). From germline, CDR1 is SGHTA and CDR2 FQGNSA. The CDR3 has 14 amino acids. Trimming pared 3 bases from V and 2 bases from J, leaving 9 bases between. The CDR3: CASSLRGPTDTQYF. The CDR3 DNA reads as TGTGCCAGCAGCTTGCGGGGGCCCACAGATACGCAGTATTTT. Looking up the rest from reference TRBV7-2 and TRBJ2-3 gives the full variable domain: GAGVSQSPSNKVTEKGKDVELRCDPISGHTALYWYRQSLGQGLEFLIYFQGNSAPDKSGLPSDRFSAERTGGSVSTLTIQRTQQEDSAVYLCASSLRGPTDTQYFGPGTRLTVL.

The chain has TRBV7-2 and TRBJ2-2; 7 bases align to TRBD2. The CDR3 covers 17 residues. Germline CDR1 and CDR2: SGHTA and FQGNSA. J was trimmed by 1 base and V by 3 bases; bases with no gene match: 8. In DNA, the CDR3 is TGTGCCAGCAGCTTCAACGTATGGGAGGGGAACACCGGGGAGCTGTTTTTT. Translation gives CASSFNVWEGNTGELFF.

This clone has only one observation. The chain carries TRBV30 and TRBJ2-4; a weak D match, TRBD1 (6 bases). Trimming took off 2 bases at V and 0 bases at J, with 11 bases between the two ends. The CDR3 is 15 amino acids. Germline V lookup: CDR1 GTSNPN, CDR2 SVGIG (reference sequence). The CDR3 DNA reads as TGTGCCTGGAGTCCTGGGGGCAGAGCCAAAAACATTCAGTACTTC. Translated, it gives CAWSPGGRAKNIQYF.